This is a list of T cell receptor beta chains from one sample in a study of blood T cell repertoires in COVID-19. Produced via immunoSEQ multiplex PCR; TCRdb's table is partial and in-frame only. This sample yields some 400,000 clones, of which approximately 93% are seen a single time; over 0.7% belongs to the top ten. The source material was PBMCs or T cells enriched from blood (not recorded which). These receptors came from a woman aged 35 to 49 who had been exposed to COVID-19. The conserved cysteine and the conserved F or W are not part of the CDR3 here. Fields, in order: CDR3 protein, V gene, J gene.

ASSFGGQAYGYT	TRBV27	TRBJ1-2
AWSVKTGDGYT	TRBV30	TRBJ1-2
ASSLTSLAGNEQF	TRBV7-3	TRBJ2-1
ASSLANRAGNTIY	TRBV11-2	TRBJ1-3
ASSPIEIGRGAF	TRBV7-2	TRBJ1-1
AWSPRLGQRREKLF	TRBV30	TRBJ1-4
ASSTASGPSYEQY	TRBV7-9	TRBJ2-7
ASNQAGWGDTEAF	TRBV3-1/TRBV3-2	TRBJ1-1
ASGYRPGANEKLF	TRBV2	TRBJ1-4
ASSPGQGARGSPLH	TRBV18	TRBJ1-6
ASSPRGGHYEQY	TRBV6-2/TRBV6-3	TRBJ2-7
ASSPRGGAGATTDTQY	TRBV9	TRBJ2-3
ASGDGSPLH	TRBV6-1	TRBJ1-6
ASSRGQGNTDTQY	TRBV7-6	TRBJ2-3